Listed below are T cell receptor beta chains from one sample, sequenced in a study of blood T cell repertoires in COVID-19. Sequencing used immunoSEQ multiplex PCR; TCRdb keeps in-frame clones, though not all of them. The table records more than 450,000 clones, around 87% of them present only once. The sequencing sample was made of PBMCs or T cells enriched from blood (not recorded which). The receptors stem from a woman younger than 35 who had recovered from COVID-19. Each CDR3 is given with its conserved first and last residue. The D gene is left open where the match is weak. Not all rows give a size; the values are once, few, many and, for expanded clones, a class.

d_gene,abundance,len,v_gene,j_gene,CDR3nt,CDR3aa
TRBD1,-,13,TRBV7-9,TRBJ1-2,TGTGCCAGCCTCATTCAGGGGGCGGAGGGCTACACCTTC,CASLIQGAEGYTF
TRBD1,-,13,TRBV12-3/TRBV12-4,TRBJ1-1,TGTGCCAGCAGACAAGGACAGGGCACTGAAGCTTTCTTT,CASRQGQGTEAFF
-,-,14,TRBV19,TRBJ1-2,TGTGCCAGTAGTGTCACAGGCGTGGTATATGGCTACACCTTC,CASSVTGVVYGYTF
TRBD1,once,18,TRBV5-6,TRBJ1-4,TGTGCCAGCAGCCAAGAAGGGACAGGGGGTTTCGGTAATGAAAAACTGTTTTTT,CASSQEGTGGFGNEKLFF
-,once,14,TRBV29-1,TRBJ2-7,TGCAGCGTGGTGGGGTCAGGGGCGCGGGACGAGCAGTACTTC,CSVVGSGARDEQYF
-,-,11,TRBV18,TRBJ2-1,TGTGCCAGCTCACGAGAGGGCGAGCAGTTCTTC,CASSREGEQFF
TRBD1,-,11,TRBV19,TRBJ1-1,TGTGCCACCGCGGACAGGTATGAAGCTTTCTTT,CATADRYEAFF
TRBD2,-,14,TRBV5-1,TRBJ2-5,TGCGCCAGCACTATATCCAGCGGGGGTACACAGGAGTACTTC,CASTISSGGTQEYF
-,-,17,TRBV11-2,TRBJ1-6,TGTGCCAGCAGCCCGGGGGGTAGGTCTACAAGTAATTCACCCCTCCACTTT,CASSPGGRSTSNSPLHF
TRBD1,-,14,TRBV4-1,TRBJ1-5,TGCGCCAGCAGCCAACAAACAGGGGAACAGCCCCAGCATTTT,CASSQQTGEQPQHF
-,-,14,TRBV19,TRBJ1-2,TGTGCCAGTAGTATAGCCACGGACGGGGATGGCTACACCTTC,CASSIATDGDGYTF
-,-,15,TRBV7-2,TRBJ1-2,TGTGCCAGCAGCAAATTGACAGGCCTTAACTATGGCTACACCTTC,CASSKLTGLNYGYTF
-,-,12,TRBV6-5,TRBJ1-2,TGTGCCAGCAGTCCCCCGCGTGGTGGCTACACCTTC,CASSPPRGGYTF
-,few,16,TRBV3-1/TRBV3-2,TRBJ1-3,TGTGCCAGCAGCCAAGATTACGAGGCCCGGGGAAACACCATATATTTT,CASSQDYEARGNTIYF
TRBD1,-,19,TRBV5-1,TRBJ1-4,TGCGCCAGCAGCCCCGACCCCGGTGGACAGGGGTGGACTAATGAAAAACTGTTTTTT,CASSPDPGGQGWTNEKLFF
-,-,14,TRBV7-3,TRBJ2-7,TGTGCCAGCAGCTTATCAGTTAACTCCTACGAGCAGTACTTC,CASSLSVNSYEQYF
-,-,13,TRBV6-5,TRBJ1-6,TGTGCCAGCAGTTACTCGAGGACAACACCCCTCCACTTT,CASSYSRTTPLHF
TRBD2,few,15,TRBV28,TRBJ2-7,TGTGCCAGCAGTTGGGAAACTAGCGGGGGGCCTGAGCAGTACTTC,CASSWETSGGPEQYF
TRBD1,-,14,TRBV18,TRBJ1-1,TGTGCCAGCTCACCGGACAGGGGAGACACTGAAGCTTTCTTT,CASSPDRGDTEAFF
TRBD1,once,13,TRBV9,TRBJ1-1,TGTGCCAGCAGCGTAGGACAGGGCTATGAAGCTTTCTTT,CASSVGQGYEAFF
TRBD1,-,14,TRBV18,TRBJ1-5,TGTGCCAGCTCACCCGACAGGGAGGACCAGCCCCAGCATTTT,CASSPDREDQPQHF
-,-,14,TRBV11-2,TRBJ1-1,TGTGCCAGCAGCTTAACCCCAGGGTTCACTGAAGCTTTCTTT,CASSLTPGFTEAFF
TRBD1,-,13,TRBV2,TRBJ1-1,TGTGCCAGCAGACAGGGGATGAACACTGAAGCTTTCTTT,CASRQGMNTEAFF
-,-,12,TRBV29-1,TRBJ1-1,TGCAGCGCTACACAGGGGAACACTGAAGCTTTCTTT,CSATQGNTEAFF
-,once,12,TRBV20-1,TRBJ1-2,TGCAGTGCTAGTATGGGGGGTAGCGGCTACACCTTC,CSASMGGSGYTF
-,-,12,TRBV2,TRBJ2-7,TGTGCCAGCAGTGATGGCGGCTACGAGCAGTACTTC,CASSDGGYEQYF
-,-,14,TRBV5-8,TRBJ1-5,TGTGCCAGCAGAGACGACGACCTAGATCAGCCCCAGCATTTT,CASRDDDLDQPQHF
-,-,15,TRBV23-1,TRBJ1-5,TGCGCCAGCAGTCAATCGGGGCGGGATGAGAGGGCCCAGCATTTT,CASSQSGRDERAQHF
-,-,16,TRBV4-1,TRBJ1-5,TGCGCCAGCAGCCAAGCCCCGGGGTCGGCAAATCAGCCCCAGCATTTT,CASSQAPGSANQPQHF
-,once,13,TRBV2,TRBJ1-1,TGTGCCAGCTATCCTTCGAGGAACACTGAAGCTTTCTTT,CASYPSRNTEAFF
-,-,15,TRBV19,TRBJ1-1,TGTGCCAGTAGTATGGTTGACAGATTGAACACTGAAGCTTTCTTT,CASSMVDRLNTEAFF
-,-,13,TRBV2,TRBJ1-2,TGTGCCAGCAGTGAAGAACGGGGCTATGGCTACACCTTC,CASSEERGYGYTF
TRBD2,-,14,TRBV5-1,TRBJ2-2,TGCGCCAGCAGCTTGGCGGGGGGCACCGGGGAGCTGTTTTTT,CASSLAGGTGELFF